This section outlines one TCR beta chain sequence together with its context. Its antigen is currently unknown. Generated by immunoSEQ multiplex PCR, the TCRdb table keeps only in-frame clones and is missing some. The sample shows over a million clones, 95% to 99% of them seen only once. Germline-derived CDR1 and CDR2 are MDHEN and SYDVKM. The V gene lost 3 bases and the J gene lost 1 base, with 12 bases spanning the gap. The CDR3 runs to 15 residues. The sample comes from a study of shared clonotypes between healthy human individuals. Study results and limitations: When naive CD4 clonotypes were compared across a handful of donors, approximately 4.9% were shared.

The genes are TRBV28 and TRBJ1-1; D possibly corresponds to TRBD1 (5 bases). The sample consisted of naive CD4+ T cells sorted from blood. Subset indicated: CD45RA+ positively selected. The sequence came from a man aged 30 to 45 in good health. The CDR3 here is CASSLFGGGNTEAFF. DNA for the CDR3: TGTGCCAGCAGTTTGTTCGGGGGTGGGAACACTGAAGCTTTCTTT.